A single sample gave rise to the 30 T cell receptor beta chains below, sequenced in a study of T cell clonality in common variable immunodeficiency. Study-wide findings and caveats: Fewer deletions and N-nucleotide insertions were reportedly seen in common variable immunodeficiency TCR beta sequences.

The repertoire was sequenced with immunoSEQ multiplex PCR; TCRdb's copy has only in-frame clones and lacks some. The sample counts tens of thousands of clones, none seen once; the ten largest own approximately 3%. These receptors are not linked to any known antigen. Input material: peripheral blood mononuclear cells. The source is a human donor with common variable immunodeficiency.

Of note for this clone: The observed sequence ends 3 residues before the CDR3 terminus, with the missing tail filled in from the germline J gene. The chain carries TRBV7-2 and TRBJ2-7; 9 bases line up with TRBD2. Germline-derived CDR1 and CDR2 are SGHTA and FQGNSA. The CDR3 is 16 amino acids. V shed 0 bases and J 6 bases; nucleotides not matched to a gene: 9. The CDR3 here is CASSLALAGGPVEQYF. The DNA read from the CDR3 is TGTGCCAGCAGCTTAGCGCTTGCGGGGGGGCCGGTCGAG.

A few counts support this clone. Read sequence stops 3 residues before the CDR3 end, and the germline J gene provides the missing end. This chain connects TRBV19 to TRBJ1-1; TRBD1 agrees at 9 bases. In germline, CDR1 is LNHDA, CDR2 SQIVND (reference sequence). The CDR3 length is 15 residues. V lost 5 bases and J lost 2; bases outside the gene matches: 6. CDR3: CASSLTGGGNTEAFF. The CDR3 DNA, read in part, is TGTGCCAGTAGTTTGACAGGGGGTGGTAACACTGAA.

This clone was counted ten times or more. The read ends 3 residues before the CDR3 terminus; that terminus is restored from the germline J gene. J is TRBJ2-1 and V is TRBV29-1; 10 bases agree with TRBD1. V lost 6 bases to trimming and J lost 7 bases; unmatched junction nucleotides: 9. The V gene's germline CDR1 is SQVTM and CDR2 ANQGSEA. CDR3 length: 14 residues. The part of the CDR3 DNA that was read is TGCAGCGTCGCCCGGGACAGGGGAGATAATGAG. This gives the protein CSVARDRGDNE. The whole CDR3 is CSVARDRGDNEQFF.

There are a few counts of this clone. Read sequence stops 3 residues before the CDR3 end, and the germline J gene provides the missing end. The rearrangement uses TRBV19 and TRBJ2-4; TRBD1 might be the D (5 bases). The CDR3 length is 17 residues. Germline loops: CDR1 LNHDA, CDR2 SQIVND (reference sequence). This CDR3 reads CASSALGDSSFKGIQYF. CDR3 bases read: TGTGCCAGTAGTGCCCTAGGGGATTCCTCTTTCAAAGGTATT. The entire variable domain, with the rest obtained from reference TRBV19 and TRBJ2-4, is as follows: DGGITQSPKYLFRKEGQNVTLSCEQNLNHDAMYWYRQDPGQGLRLIYYSQIVNDFQKGDIAEGYSVSREKKESFPLTVTSAQKNPTAFYLCASSALGDSSFKGIQYFGAGTRLSVL.

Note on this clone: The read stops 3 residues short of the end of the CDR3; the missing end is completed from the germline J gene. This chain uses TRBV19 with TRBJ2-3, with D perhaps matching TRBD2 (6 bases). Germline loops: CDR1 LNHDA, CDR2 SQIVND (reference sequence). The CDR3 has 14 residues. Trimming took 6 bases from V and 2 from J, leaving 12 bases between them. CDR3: CASREGPATDTQYF. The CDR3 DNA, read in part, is TGTGCCAGTAGGGAGGGCCCGGCCACAGATACG.

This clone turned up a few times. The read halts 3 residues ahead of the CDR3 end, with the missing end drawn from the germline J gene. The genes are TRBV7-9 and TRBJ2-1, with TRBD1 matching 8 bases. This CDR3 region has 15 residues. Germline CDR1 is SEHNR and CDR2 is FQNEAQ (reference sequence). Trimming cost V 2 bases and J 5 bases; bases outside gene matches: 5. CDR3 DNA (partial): TGTGCCAGCAGCTTACAGGGGGCGATTGACAATGAG. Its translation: CASSLQGAIDNE. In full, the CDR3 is CASSLQGAIDNEQFF.

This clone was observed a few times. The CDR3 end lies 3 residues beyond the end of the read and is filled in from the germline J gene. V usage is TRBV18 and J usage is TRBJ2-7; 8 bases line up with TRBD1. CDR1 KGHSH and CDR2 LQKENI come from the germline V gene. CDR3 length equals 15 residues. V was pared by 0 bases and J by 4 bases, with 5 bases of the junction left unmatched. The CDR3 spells CASSPPETGVYEQYF. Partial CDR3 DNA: TGTGCCAGCTCACCACCCGAGACAGGGGTTTACGAG. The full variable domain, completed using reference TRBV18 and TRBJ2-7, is NAGVMQNPRHLVRRRGQEARLRCSPMKGHSHVYWYRQLPEEGLKFMVYLQKENIIDESGMPKERFSAEFPKEGPSILRIQQVVRGDSAAYFCASSPPETGVYEQYFGPGTRLTVT.

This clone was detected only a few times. The CDR3: CASSLGGRVNSPLHF. The DNA read from the CDR3 is TGCGCCAGCAGCTTGGGCGGCAGGGTTAATTCACCC. The V gene is TRBV5-1, the J gene TRBJ1-6; D may be TRBD1 (5 bases). The read ends 3 residues before the CDR3 terminus; that terminus is restored from the germline J gene. Trimming took off 0 bases at V and 6 bases at J, with 10 bases between the two ends. Germline values: CDR1 SGHRS, CDR2 YFSETQ. The CDR3 runs to 15 residues.

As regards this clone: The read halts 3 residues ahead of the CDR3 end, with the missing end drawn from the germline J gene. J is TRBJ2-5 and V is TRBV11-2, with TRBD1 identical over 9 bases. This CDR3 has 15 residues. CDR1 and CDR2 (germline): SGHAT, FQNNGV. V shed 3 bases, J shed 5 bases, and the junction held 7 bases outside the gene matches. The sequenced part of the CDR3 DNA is TGTGCCAGCAGCTTCGGACAGGGGTTGGGGGAGACC. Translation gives CASSFGQGLGET. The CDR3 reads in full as CASSFGQGLGETQYF. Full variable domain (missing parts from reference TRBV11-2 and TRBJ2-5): EAGVAQSPRYKIIEKRQSVAFWCNPISGHATLYWYQQILGQGPKLLIQFQNNGVVDDSQLPKDRFSAERLKGVDSTLKIQPAKLEDSAVYLCASSFGQGLGETQYFGPGTRLLVL.

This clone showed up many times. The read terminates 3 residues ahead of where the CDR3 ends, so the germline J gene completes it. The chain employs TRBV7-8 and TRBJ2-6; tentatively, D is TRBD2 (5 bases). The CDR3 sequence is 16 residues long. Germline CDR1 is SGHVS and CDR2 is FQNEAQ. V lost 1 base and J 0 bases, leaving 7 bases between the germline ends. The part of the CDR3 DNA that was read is TGTGCCAGCAGCTTAGTACGGGGCTCTGGGGCCAACGTC. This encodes CASSLVRGSGANV. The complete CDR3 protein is CASSLVRGSGANVLTF.

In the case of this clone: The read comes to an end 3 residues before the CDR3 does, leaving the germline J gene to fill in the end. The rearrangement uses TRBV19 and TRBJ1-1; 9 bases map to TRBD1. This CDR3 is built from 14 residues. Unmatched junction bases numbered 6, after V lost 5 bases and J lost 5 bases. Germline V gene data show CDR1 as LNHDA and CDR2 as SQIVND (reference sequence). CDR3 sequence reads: CASSAGQGITEAFF. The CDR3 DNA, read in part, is TGTGCCAGTAGTGCGGGACAGGGAATTACTGAA. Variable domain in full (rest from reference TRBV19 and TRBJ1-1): DGGITQSPKYLFRKEGQNVTLSCEQNLNHDAMYWYRQDPGQGLRLIYYSQIVNDFQKGDIAEGYSVSREKKESFPLTVTSAQKNPTAFYLCASSAGQGITEAFFGQGTRLTVV.

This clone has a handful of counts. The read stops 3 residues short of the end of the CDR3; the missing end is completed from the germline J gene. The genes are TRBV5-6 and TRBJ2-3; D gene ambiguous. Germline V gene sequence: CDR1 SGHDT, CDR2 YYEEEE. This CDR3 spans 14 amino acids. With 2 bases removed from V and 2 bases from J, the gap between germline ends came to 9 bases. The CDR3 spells CASSFTVNTDTQYF. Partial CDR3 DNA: TGTGCCAGCAGCTTCACGGTAAACACAGATACG. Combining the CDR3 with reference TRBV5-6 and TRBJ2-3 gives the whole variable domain DAGVTQSPTHLIKTRGQQVTLRCSPKSGHDTVSWYQQALGQGPQFIFQYYEEEERQRGNFPDRFSGHQFPNYSSELNVNALLLGDSALYLCASSFTVNTDTQYFGPGTRLTVL.

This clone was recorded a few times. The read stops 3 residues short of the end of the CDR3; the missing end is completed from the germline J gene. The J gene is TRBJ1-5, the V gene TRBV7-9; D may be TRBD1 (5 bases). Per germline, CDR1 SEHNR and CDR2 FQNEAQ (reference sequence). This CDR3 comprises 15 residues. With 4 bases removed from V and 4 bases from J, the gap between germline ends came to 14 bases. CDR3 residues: CASSSIDSLNQPQHF. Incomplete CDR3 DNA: TGTGCCAGCAGCTCCATCGACAGTCTGAATCAGCCC.

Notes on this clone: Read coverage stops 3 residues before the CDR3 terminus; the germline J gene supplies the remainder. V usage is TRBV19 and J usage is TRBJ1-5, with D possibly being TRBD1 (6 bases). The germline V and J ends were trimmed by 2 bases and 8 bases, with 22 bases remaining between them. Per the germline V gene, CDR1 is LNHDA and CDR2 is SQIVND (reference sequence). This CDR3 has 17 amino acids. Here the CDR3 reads CASSIPHGGSRFEPQHF. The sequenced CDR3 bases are TGTGCCAGTAGTATACCCCATGGGGGCTCGAGGTTTGAGCCC.

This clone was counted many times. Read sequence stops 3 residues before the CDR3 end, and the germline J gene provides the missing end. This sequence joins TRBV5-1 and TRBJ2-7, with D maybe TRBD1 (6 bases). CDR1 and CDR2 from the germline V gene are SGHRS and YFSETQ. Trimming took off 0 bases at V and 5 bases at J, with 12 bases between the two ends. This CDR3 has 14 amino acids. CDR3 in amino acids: CASSLEYRDDEQYF. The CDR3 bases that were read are TGCGCCAGCAGCTTGGAATACAGGGACGACGAG.

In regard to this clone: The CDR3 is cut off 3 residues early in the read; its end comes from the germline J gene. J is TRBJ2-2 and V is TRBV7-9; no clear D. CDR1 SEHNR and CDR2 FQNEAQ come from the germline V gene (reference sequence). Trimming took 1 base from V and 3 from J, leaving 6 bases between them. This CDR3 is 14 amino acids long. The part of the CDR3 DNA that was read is TGTGCCAGCAGCTTAGTTCGGGACACCGGGGAG. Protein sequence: CASSLVRDTGE. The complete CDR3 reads CASSLVRDTGELFF.

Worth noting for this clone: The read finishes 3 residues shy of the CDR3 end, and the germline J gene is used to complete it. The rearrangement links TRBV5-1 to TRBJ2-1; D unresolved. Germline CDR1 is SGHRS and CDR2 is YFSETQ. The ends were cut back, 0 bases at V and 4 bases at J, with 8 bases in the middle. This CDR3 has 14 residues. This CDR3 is CASSLGEPYNEQFF. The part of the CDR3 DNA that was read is TGCGCCAGCAGCTTGGGAGAGCCATACAATGAG.

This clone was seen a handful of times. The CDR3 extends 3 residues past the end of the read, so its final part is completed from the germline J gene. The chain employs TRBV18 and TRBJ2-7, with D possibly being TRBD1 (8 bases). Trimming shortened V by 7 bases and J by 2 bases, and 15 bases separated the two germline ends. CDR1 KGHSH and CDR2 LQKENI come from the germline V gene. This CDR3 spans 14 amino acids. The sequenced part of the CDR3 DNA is TGTGCCAGCTTCCGAACAGGGGGGGCCTACGAG. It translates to CASFRTGGAYE. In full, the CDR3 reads CASFRTGGAYEQYF. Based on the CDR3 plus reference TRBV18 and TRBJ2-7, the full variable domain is NAGVMQNPRHLVRRRGQEARLRCSPMKGHSHVYWYRQLPEEGLKFMVYLQKENIIDESGMPKERFSAEFPKEGPSILRIQQVVRGDSAAYFCASFRTGGAYEQYFGPGTRLTVT.

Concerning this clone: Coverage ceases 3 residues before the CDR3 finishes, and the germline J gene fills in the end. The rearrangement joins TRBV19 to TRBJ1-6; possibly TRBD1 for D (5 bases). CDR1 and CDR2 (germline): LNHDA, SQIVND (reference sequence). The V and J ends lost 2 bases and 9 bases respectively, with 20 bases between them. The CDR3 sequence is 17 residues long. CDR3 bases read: TGTGCCAGTAGTATATTACCAACAGGAACGGCGGCTTCACCC. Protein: CASSILPTGTAASP. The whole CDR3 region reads CASSILPTGTAASPLHF.

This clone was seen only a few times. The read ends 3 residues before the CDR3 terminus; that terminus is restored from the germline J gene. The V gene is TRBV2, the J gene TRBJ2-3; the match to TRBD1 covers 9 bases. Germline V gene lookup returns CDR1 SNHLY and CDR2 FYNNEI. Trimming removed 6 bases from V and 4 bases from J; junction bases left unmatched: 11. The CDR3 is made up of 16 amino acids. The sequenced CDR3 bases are TGTGCCAGCAGCTGGGGACAGGGCCTAGGGGCAGATACG. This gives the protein CASSWGQGLGADT. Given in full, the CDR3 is CASSWGQGLGADTQYF.

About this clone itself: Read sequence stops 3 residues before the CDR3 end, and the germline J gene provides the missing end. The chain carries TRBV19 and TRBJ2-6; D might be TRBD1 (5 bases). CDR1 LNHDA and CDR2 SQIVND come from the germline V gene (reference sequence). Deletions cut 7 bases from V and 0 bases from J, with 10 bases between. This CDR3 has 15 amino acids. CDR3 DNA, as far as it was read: TGTGCCAGTACAGGGCCGAACTCTGGGGCCAACGTC. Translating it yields CASTGPNSGANV. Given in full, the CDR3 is CASTGPNSGANVLTF.

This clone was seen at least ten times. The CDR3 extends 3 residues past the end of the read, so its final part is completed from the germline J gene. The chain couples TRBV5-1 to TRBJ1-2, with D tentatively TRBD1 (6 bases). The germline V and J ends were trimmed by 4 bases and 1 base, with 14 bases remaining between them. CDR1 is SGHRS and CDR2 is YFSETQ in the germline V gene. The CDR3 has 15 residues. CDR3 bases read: TGCGCCAGCAGCCCCTCGGACAGATTTAACTATGGC. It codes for CASSPSDRFNYG. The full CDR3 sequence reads CASSPSDRFNYGYTF. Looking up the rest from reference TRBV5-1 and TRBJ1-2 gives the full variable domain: KAGVTQTPRYLIKTRGQQVTLSCSPISGHRSVSWYQQTPGQGLQFLFEYFSETQRNKGNFPGRFSGRQFSNSRSEMNVSTLELGDSALYLCASSPSDRFNYGYTFGSGTRLTVV.

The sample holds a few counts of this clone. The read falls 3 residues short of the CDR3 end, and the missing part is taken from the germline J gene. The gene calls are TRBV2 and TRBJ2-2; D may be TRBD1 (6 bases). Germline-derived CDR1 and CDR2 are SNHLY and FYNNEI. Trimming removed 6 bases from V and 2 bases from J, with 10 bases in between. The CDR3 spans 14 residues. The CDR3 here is CASRKGGNTGELFF. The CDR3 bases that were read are TGTGCCAGCAGGAAAGGGGGAAACACCGGGGAG.

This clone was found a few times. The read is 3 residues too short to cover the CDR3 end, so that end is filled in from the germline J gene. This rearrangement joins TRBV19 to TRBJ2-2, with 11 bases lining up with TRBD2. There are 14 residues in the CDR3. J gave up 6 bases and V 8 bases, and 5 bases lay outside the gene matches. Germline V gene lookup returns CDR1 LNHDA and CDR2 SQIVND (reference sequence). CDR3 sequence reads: CASSGLAVPGELFF. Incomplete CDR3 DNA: TGTGCCAGTTCGGGACTAGCGGTTCCCGGGGAG.

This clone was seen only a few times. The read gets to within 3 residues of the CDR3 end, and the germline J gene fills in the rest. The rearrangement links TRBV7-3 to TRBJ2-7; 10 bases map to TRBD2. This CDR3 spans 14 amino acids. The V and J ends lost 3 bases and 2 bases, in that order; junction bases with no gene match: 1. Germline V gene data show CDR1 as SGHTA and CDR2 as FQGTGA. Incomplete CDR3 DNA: TGTGCCAGCAGCTTGAGCGGGGGGGCCTACGAG. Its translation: CASSLSGGAYE. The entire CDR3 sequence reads CASSLSGGAYEQYF. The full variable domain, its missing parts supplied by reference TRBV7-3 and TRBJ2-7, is GAGVSQTPSNKVTEKGKYVELRCDPISGHTALYWYRQSLGQGPEFLIYFQGTGAADDSGLPNDRFFAVRPEGSVSTLKIQRTERGDSAVYLCASSLSGGAYEQYFGPGTRLTVT.

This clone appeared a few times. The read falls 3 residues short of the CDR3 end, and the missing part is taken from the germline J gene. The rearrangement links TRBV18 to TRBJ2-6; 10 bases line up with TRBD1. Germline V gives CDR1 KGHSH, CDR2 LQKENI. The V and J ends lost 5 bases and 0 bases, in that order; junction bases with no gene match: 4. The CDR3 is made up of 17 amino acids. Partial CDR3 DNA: TGTGCCAGCTCAGCAGGGACAGGGGTCTCTGGGGCCAACGTC. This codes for CASSAGTGVSGANV. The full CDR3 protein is CASSAGTGVSGANVLTF.

Incomplete CDR3 DNA: TGCGCCAGCAGTCAGCAAACAGGTACAATCTCCTACGAG. Its protein product is CASSQQTGTISYE. The full CDR3 is CASSQQTGTISYEQYF. This chain connects TRBV23-1 to TRBJ2-7; tentative D call: TRBD1 (5 bases). The read comes to an end 3 residues before the CDR3 does, leaving the germline J gene to fill in the end. TRBV23-1 is flagged as an ORF with uncertain function. The CDR3 contains 16 residues. V lost 3 bases, J lost 0 bases, and 15 bases lay in between.

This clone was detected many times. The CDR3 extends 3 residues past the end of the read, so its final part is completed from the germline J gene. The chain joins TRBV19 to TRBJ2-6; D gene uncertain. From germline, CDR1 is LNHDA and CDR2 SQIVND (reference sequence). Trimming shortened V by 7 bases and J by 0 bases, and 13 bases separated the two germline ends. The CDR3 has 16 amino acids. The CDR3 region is CASKRGGSSGANVLTF. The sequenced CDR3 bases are TGTGCCAGTAAGAGAGGCGGTAGCTCTGGGGCCAACGTC. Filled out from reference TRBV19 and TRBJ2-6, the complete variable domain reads DGGITQSPKYLFRKEGQNVTLSCEQNLNHDAMYWYRQDPGQGLRLIYYSQIVNDFQKGDIAEGYSVSREKKESFPLTVTSAQKNPTAFYLCASKRGGSSGANVLTFGAGSRLTVL.

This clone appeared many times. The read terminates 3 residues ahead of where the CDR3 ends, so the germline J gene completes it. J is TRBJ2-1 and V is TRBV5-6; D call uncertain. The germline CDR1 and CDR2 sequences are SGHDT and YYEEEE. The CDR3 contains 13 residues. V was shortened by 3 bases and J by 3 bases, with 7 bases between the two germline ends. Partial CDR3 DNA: TGTGCCAGCAGCTCCGACATCTACAATGAG. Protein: CASSSDIYNE. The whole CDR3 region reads CASSSDIYNEQFF.

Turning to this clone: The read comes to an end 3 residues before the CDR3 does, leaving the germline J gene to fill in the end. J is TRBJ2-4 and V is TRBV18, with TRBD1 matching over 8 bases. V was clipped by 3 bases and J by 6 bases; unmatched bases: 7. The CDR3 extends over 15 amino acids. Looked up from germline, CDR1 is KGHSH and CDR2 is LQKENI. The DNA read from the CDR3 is TGTGCCAGCTCACCCTACGTCGACAGGGGAAACATT. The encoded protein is CASSPYVDRGNI. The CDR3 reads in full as CASSPYVDRGNIQYF. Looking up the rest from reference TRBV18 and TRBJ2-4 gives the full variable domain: NAGVMQNPRHLVRRRGQEARLRCSPMKGHSHVYWYRQLPEEGLKFMVYLQKENIIDESGMPKERFSAEFPKEGPSILRIQQVVRGDSAAYFCASSPYVDRGNIQYFGAGTRLSVL.